A single sample gave rise to the 5 T cell receptor beta chains below, sequenced in a study of T cell responses to AZD1222 COVID-19 vaccine. Profiling relied on immunoSEQ multiplex PCR, and the TCRdb table lists in-frame clones only, not all of them. The repertoire holds about 200,000 clones, with 70% to 90% as singletons. The sequencing used peripheral blood, collected on day 0 of AZD1222 vaccination. Receptors were obtained from an adult in good health.

This clone has a single count. The V and J genes are TRBV19 and TRBJ2-7; a weak D match, TRBD2 (6 bases). V was trimmed by 3 bases and J by 1 base, leaving 7 bases between them. Germline V gene data show CDR1 as LNHDA and CDR2 as SQIVND (reference sequence). The CDR3 is 13 amino acids. The CDR3 reads CASSIGGSYEQYF. DNA of the CDR3: TGTGCCAGTAGTATTGGGGGGTCCTACGAGCAGTACTTC.

CDR3 region: CASSAVGRHSGANVLTF. The CDR3 nucleotides read TGTGCCAGCAGCGCCGTCGGGAGACACTCTGGGGCCAACGTCCTGACTTTC. The chain has TRBV9 and TRBJ2-6, with D perhaps TRBD2 (6 bases). The CDR3 is 17 residues long. Germline CDR1 SGDLS, CDR2 YYNGEE. V was clipped by 3 bases and J by 0 bases, with 13 bases between them.

The rearrangement uses TRBV3-1 (or the pseudogene TRBV3-2) and TRBJ2-7; 13 bases map to TRBD2. Germline values: CDR1 LGHDT, CDR2 YNNKEL (reference sequence). Unmatched junction bases numbered 9, after V lost 4 bases and J lost 6 bases. There are 16 residues in the CDR3. The CDR3, as DNA: TGTGCCAGCAGCCGAGGGACTAGCGGGGCCCTCGGCGAGCAGTACTTC. This sequence encodes CASSRGTSGALGEQYF.

This rearrangement joins TRBV5-5 to TRBJ2-5; D unresolved. The CDR3 consists of 11 residues. Germline CDR1 is SGHKS and CDR2 is YYEKEE (reference sequence). The V end was cut by 6 bases, the J end by 5 bases, with 8 bases between. The CDR3 DNA reads TGTGCCAGCAACTCTGGGGAGACCCAGTACTTC. Protein sequence: CASNSGETQYF. Looking up the rest from reference TRBV5-5 and TRBJ2-5 gives the full variable domain: DAGVTQSPTHLIKTRGQQVTLRCSPISGHKSVSWYQQVLGQGPQFIFQYYEKEERGRGNFPDRFSARQFPNYSSELNVNALLLGDSALYLCASNSGETQYFGPGTRLLVL.

V gene TRBV2 combines with J gene TRBJ1-1; 11 bases are a match to TRBD1. V shed 4 bases, J shed 7 bases, and the junction held 5 bases outside the gene matches. The CDR3 consists of 14 residues. CDR1 and CDR2 from the germline V gene are SNHLY and FYNNEI. The CDR3 region has the DNA TGTGCCAGCAGTGGATCCGGGACAGGGGGTGAAGCTTTCTTT. It codes for CASSGSGTGGEAFF.